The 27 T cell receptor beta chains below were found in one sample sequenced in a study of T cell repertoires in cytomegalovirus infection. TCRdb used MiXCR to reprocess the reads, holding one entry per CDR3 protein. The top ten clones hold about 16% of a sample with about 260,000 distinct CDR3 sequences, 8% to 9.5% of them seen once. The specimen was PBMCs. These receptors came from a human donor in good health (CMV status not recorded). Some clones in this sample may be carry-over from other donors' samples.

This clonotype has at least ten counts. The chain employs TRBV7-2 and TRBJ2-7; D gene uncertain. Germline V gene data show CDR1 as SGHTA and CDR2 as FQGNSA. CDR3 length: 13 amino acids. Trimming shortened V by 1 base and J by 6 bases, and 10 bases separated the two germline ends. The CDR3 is CASSLDPAVEQYF. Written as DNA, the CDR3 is TGTGCCAGCAGCTTAGACCCGGCGGTCGAGCAGTACTTC.

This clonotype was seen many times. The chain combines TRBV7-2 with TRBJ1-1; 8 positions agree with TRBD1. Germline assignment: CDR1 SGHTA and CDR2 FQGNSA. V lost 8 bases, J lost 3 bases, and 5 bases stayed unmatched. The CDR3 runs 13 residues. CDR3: CASGRQGYTEAFF. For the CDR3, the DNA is TGTGCCAGCGGGAGACAGGGGTACACTGAAGCTTTCTTT.

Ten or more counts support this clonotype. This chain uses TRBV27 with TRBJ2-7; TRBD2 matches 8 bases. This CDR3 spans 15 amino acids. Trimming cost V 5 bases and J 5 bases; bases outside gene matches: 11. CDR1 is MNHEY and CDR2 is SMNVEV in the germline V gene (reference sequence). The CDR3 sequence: CASSPYRTSNNEQYF. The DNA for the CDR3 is TGTGCCAGCAGTCCATACCGGACTAGCAACAACGAGCAGTACTTC.

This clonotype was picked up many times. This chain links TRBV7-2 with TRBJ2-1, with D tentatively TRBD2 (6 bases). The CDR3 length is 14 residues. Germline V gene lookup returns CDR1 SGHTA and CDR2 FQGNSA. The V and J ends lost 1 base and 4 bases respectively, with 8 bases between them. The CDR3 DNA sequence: TGTGCCAGCAGCTTAGGACGGGGGTACAATGAGCAGTTCTTC. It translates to CASSLGRGYNEQFF.

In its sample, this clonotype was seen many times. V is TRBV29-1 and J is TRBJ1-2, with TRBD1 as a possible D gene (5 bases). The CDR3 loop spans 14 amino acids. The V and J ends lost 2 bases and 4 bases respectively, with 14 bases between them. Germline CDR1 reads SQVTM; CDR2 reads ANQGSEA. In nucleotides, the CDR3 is TGCAGCGTTGAACGAGGGCAGGGCGGCTATGGCTACACCTTC. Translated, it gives CSVERGQGGYGYTF.

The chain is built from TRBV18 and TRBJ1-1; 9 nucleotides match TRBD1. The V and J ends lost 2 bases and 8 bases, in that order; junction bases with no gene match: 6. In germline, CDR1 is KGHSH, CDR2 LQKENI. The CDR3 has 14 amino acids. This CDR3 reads CASSPSTGGNEAFF. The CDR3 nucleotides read TGTGCCAGCTCACCATCTACAGGGGGCAACGAAGCTTTCTTT.

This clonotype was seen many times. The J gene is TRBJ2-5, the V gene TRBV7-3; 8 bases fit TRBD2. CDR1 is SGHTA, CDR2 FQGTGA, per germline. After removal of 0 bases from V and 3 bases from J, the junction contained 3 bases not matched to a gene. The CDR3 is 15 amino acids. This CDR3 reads CASSLTSGGEETQYF. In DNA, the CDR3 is TGTGCCAGCAGCTTAACCAGCGGGGGAGAAGAGACCCAGTACTTC.

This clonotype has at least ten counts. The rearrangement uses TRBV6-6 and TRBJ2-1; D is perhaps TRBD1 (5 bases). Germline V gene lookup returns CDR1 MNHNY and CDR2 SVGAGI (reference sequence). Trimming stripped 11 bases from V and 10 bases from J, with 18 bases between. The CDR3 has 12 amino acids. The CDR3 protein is CAWGNSRGEQFF. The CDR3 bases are TGTGCCTGGGGCAACTCCAGAGGAGAGCAGTTCTTC.

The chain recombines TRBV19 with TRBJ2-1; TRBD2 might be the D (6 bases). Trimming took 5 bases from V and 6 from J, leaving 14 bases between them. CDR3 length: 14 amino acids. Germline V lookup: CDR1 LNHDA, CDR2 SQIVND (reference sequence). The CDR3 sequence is CASSDRDWTNEQFF. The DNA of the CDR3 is TGTGCCAGTAGTGACCGGGACTGGACCAATGAGCAGTTCTTC.

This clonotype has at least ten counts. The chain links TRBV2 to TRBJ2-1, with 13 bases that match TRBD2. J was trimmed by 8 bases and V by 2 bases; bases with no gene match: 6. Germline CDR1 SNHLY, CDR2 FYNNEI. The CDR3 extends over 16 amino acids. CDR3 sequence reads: CASSERTSGSLHEQFF. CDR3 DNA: TGTGCCAGCAGTGAAAGGACTAGCGGGAGTCTGCATGAGCAGTTCTTC.

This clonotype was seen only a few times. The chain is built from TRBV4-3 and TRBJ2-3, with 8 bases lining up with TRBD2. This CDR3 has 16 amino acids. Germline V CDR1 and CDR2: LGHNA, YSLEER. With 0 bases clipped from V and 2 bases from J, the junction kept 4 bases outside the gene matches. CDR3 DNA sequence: TGCGCCAGCAGCCAAGATGGCGGGGGGACCACAGATACGCAGTATTTT. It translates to CASSQDGGGTTDTQYF.

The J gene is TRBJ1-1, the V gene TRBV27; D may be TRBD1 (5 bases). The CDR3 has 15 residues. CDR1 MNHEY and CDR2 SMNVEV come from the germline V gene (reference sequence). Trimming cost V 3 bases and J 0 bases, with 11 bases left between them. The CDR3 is CASSFFGRVNTEAFF. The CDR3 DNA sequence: TGTGCCAGCAGTTTCTTCGGCAGGGTGAACACTGAAGCTTTCTTT.

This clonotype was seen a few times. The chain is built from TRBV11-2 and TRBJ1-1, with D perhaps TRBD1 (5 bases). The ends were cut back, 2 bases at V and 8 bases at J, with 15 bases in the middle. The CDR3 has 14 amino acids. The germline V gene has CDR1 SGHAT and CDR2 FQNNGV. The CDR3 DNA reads TGTGCCAGCAGCTTACCCCAGGAGGGGAGGGAAGCTTTCTTT. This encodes CASSLPQEGREAFF.

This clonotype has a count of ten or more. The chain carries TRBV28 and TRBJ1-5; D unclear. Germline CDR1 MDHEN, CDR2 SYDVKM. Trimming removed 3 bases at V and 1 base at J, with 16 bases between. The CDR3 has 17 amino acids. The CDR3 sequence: CASSLVSGGMSNQPQHF. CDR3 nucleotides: TGTGCCAGCAGTTTGGTATCGGGAGGCATGAGCAATCAGCCCCAGCATTTT.

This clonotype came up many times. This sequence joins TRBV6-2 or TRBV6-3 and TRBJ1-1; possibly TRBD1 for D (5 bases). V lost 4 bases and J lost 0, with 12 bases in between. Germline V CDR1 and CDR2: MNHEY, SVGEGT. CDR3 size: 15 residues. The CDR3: CASSSAGWVNTEAFF. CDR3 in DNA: TGTGCCAGCAGTTCTGCAGGGTGGGTGAACACTGAAGCTTTCTTT.

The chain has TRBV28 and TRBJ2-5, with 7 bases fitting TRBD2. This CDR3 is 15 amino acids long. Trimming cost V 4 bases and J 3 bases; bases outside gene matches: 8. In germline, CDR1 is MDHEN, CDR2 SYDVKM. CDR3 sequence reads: CASSSGGGTEETQYF. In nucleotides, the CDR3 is TGTGCCAGCAGTTCGGGCGGGGGAACAGAAGAGACCCAGTACTTC.

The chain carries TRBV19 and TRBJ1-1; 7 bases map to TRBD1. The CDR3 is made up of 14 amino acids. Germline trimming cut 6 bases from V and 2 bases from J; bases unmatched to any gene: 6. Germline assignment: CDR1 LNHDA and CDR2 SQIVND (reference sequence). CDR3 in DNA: TGTGCCAGTAGAGTGACAGGGACTAACACTGAAGCTTTCTTT. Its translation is CASRVTGTNTEAFF. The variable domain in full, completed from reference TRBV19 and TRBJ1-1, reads DGGITQSPKYLFRKEGQNVTLSCEQNLNHDAMYWYRQDPGQGLRLIYYSQIVNDFQKGDIAEGYSVSREKKESFPLTVTSAQKNPTAFYLCASRVTGTNTEAFFGQGTRLTVV.

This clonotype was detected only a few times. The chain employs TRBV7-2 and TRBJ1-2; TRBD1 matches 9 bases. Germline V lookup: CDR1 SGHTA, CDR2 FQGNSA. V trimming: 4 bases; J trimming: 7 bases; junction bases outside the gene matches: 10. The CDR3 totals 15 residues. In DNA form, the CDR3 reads TGTGCCAGCAGCTCTGGACCGGGACAGGGTCGTGGCTACACCTTC. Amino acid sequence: CASSSGPGQGRGYTF.

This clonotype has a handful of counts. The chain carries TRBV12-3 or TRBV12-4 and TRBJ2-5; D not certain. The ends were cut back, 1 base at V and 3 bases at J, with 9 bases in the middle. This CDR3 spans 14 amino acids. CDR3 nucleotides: TGTGCCAGCAGTTTAGACAGAGACAAAGAGACCCAGTACTTC. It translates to CASSLDRDKETQYF.

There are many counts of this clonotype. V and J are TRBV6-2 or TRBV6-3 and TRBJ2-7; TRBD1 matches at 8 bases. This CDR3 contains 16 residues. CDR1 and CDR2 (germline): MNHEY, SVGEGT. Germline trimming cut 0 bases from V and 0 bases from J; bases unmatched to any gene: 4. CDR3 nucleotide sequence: TGTGCCAGCAGTTACTCGAAGGGACAGGTCTCCTACGAGCAGTACTTC. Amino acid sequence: CASSYSKGQVSYEQYF.

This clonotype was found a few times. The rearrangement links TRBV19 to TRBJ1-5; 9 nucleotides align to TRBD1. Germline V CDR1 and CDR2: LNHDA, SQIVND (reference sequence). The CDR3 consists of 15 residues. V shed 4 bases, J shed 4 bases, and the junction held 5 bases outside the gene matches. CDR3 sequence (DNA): TGTGCCAGTAGTAGGTCGACAGGGGGGAATCAGCCCCAGCATTTT. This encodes CASSRSTGGNQPQHF.

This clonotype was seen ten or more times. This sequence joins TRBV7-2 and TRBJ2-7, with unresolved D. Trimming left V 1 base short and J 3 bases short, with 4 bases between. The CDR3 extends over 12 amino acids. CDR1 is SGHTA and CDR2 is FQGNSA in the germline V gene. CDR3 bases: TGTGCCAGCAGCTTAGATTACTACGAGCAGTACTTC. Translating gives CASSLDYYEQYF.

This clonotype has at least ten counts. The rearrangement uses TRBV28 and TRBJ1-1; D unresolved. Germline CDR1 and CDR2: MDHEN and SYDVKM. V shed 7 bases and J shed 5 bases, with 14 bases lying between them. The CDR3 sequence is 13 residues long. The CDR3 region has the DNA TGTGCCAGCACCCCTCCGGGGAGAACTGAAGCTTTCTTT. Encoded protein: CASTPPGRTEAFF.

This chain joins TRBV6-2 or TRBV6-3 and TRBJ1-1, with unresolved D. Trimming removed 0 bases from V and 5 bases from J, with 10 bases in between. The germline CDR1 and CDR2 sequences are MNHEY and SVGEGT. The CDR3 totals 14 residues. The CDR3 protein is CASSYSSERTEAFF. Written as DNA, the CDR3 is TGTGCCAGCAGTTACTCTTCTGAAAGAACTGAAGCTTTCTTT.

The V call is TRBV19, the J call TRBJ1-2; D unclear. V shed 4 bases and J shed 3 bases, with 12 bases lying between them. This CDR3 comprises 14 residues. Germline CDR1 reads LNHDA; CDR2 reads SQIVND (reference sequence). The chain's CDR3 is CASSRTKGYYGYTF. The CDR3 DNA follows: TGTGCCAGTAGTAGGACGAAAGGGTACTATGGCTACACCTTC.

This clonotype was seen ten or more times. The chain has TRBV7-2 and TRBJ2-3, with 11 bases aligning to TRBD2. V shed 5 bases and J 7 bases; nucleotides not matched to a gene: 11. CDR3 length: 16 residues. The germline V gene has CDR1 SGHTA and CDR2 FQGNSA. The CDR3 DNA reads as TGTGCCAGCAGCCATATTAGCGGGAGGGCCTTAAATACGCAGTATTTT. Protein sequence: CASSHISGRALNTQYF.

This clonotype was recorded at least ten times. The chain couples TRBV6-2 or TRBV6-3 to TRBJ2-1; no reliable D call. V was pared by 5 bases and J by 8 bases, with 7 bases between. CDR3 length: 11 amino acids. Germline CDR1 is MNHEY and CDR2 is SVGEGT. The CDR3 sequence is CASSPLDEQFF. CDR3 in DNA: TGTGCCAGCAGTCCTTTGGATGAGCAGTTCTTC.